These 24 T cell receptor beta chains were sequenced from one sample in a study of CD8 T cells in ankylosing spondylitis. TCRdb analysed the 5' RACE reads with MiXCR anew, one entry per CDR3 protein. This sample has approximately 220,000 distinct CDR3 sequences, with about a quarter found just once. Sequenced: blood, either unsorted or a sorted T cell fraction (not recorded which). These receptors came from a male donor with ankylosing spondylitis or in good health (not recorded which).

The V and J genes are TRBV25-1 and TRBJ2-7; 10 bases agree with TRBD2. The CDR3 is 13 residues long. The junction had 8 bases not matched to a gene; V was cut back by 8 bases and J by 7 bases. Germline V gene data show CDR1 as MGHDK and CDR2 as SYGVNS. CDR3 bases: TGTGCCAGCCGGCCTAGCGGGAGTAGTGAGCAGTACTTC. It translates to CASRPSGSSEQYF.

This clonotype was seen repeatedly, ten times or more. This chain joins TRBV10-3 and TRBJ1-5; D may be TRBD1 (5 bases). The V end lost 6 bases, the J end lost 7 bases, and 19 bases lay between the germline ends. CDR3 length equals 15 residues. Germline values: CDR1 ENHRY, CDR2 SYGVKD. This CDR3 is CAISAGTLFEQPQHF. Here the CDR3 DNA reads TGTGCCATCAGCGCCGGGACCCTTTTTGAACAGCCCCAGCATTTT.

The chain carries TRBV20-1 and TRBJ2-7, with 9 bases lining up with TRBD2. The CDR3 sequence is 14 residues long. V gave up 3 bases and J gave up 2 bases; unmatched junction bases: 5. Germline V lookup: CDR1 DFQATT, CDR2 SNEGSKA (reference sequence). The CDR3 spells CSASVGLATYEQYF. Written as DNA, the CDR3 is TGCAGTGCTAGCGTGGGACTAGCAACCTACGAGCAGTACTTC.

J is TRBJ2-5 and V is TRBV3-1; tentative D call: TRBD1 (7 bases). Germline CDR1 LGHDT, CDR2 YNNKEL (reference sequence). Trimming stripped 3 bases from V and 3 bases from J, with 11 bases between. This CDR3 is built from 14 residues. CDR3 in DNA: TGTGCCAGCAGCCACGCAGGGGGGAAAGAGACCCAGTACTTC. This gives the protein CASSHAGGKETQYF.

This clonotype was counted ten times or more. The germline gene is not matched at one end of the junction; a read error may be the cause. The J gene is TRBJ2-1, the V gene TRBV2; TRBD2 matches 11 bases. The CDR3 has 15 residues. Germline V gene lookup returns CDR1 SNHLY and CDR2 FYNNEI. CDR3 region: CASSVGLAVYNEQFF. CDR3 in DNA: TGTGCCAGTAGTGTGGGACTAGCGGTATACAATGAGCAGTTCTTC.

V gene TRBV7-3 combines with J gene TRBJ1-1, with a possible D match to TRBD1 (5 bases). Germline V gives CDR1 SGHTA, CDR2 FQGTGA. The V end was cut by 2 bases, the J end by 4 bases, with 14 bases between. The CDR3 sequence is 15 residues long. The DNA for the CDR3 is TGTGCCAGCAGCTTAGCAGGAGGGGCGAGCACTGAAGCTTTCTTT. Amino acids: CASSLAGGASTEAFF.

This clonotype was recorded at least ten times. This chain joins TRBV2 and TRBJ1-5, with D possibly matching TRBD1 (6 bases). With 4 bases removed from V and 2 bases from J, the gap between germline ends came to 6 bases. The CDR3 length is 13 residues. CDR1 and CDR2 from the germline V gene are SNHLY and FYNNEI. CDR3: CASSGGRNQPQHF. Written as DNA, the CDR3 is TGTGCCAGCAGTGGGGGGCGCAATCAGCCCCAGCATTTT.

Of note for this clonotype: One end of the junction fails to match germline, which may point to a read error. CDR3: CASSRGTGAADTQYF. CDR3 sequence (DNA): TGTGCTAGCAGCCGCGGGACAGGGGCGGCAGATACGCAGTATTTT. V usage is TRBV7-7 and J usage is TRBJ2-3, with 10 nucleotides matching TRBD1. The germline CDR1 and CDR2 sequences are SSHAT and FNYEAQ (reference sequence). This CDR3 comprises 15 residues.

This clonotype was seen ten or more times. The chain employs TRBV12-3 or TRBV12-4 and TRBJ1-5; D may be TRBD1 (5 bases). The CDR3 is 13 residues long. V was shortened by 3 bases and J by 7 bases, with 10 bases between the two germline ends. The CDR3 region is CASSFKGSQPQHF. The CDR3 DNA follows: TGTGCCAGCAGTTTCAAGGGGTCCCAGCCCCAGCATTTT.

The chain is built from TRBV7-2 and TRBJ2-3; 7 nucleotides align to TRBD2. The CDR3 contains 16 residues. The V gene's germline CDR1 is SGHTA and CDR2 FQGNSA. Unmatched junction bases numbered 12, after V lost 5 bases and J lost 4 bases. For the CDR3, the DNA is TGTGCCAGCAGCCCAAGGACTAGGCACGGCGCAGATACGCAGTATTTT. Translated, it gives CASSPRTRHGADTQYF.

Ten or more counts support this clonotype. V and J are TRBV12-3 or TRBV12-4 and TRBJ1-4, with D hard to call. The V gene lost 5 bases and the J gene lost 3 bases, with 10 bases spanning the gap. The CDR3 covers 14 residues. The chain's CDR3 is CASSQTKANEKLFF. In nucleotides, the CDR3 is TGTGCCAGCAGTCAGACAAAAGCTAATGAAAAACTGTTTTTT.

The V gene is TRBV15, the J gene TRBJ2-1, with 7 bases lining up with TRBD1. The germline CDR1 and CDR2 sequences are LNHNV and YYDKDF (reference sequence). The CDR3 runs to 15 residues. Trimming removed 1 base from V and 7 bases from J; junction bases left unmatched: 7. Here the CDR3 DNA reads TGTGCCACCAGCAGAGGAGACAGGGAAATAAATGAGCAGTTCTTC. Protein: CATSRGDREINEQFF.

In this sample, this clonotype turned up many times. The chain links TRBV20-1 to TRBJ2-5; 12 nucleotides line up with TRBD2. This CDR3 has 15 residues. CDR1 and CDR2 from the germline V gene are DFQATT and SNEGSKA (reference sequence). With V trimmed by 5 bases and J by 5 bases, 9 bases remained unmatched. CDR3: CSAGLAGPLAETQYF. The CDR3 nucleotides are TGCAGTGCTGGACTAGCGGGACCCCTGGCGGAGACCCAGTACTTC.

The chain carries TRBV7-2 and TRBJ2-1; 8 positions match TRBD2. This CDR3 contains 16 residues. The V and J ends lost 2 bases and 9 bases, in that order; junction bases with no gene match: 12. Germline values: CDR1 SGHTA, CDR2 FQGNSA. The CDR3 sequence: CASSLSLSGGPGEQFF. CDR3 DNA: TGTGCCAGCAGCTTATCCCTCTCGGGAGGGCCTGGTGAGCAGTTCTTC.

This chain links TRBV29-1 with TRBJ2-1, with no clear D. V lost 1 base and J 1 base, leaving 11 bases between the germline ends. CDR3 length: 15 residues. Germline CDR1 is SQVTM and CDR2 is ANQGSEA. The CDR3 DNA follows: TGCAGCGTTGAAGGTCAGTCAAGATCCTACAATGAGCAGTTCTTC. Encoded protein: CSVEGQSRSYNEQFF.

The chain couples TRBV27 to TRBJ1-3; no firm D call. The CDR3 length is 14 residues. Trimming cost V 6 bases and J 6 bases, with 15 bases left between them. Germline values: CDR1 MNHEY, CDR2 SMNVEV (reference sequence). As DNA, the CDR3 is TGTGCCAGCAGCCCGTTGGGTGCTGAAAACACCATATATTTT. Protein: CASSPLGAENTIYF.

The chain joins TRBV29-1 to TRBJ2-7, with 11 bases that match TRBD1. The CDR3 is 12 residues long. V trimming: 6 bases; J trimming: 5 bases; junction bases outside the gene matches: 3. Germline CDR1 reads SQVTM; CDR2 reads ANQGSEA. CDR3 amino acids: CSVGQGAHEQYF. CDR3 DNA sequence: TGCAGCGTCGGACAGGGGGCCCACGAGCAGTACTTC.

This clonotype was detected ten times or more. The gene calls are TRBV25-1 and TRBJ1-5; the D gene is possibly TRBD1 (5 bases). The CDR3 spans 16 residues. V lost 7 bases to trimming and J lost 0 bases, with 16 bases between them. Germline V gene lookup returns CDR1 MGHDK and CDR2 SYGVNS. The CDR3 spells CASNFTGQNSNQPQHF. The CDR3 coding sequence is TGTGCCAGCAATTTTACGGGGCAAAATAGCAATCAGCCCCAGCATTTT.

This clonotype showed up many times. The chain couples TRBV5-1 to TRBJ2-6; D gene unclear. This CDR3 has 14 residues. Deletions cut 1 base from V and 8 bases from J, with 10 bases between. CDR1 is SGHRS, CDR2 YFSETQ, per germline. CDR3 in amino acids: CASSLKSSPNVLTF. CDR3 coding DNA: TGCGCCAGCAGCTTGAAATCCAGCCCCAACGTCCTGACTTTC.

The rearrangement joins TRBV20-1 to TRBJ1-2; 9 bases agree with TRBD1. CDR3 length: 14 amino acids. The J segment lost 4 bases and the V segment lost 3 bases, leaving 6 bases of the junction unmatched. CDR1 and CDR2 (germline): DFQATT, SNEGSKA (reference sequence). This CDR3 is CSASSLDRGYGYTF. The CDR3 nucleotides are TGCAGTGCTAGCAGCCTGGACAGGGGCTATGGCTACACCTTC.

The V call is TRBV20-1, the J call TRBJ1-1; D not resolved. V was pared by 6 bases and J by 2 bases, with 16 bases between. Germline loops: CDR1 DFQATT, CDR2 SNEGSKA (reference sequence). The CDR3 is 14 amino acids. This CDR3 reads CSAMSSGLNTEAFF. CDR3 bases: TGCAGTGCCATGAGCAGCGGCCTTAACACTGAAGCTTTCTTT.

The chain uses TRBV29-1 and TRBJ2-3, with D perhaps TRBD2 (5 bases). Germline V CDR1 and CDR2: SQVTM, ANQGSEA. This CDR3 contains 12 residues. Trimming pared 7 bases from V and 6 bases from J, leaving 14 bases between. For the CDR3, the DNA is TGCAGCGCGGGGAAACTTTCTGATACGCAGTATTTT. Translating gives CSAGKLSDTQYF.

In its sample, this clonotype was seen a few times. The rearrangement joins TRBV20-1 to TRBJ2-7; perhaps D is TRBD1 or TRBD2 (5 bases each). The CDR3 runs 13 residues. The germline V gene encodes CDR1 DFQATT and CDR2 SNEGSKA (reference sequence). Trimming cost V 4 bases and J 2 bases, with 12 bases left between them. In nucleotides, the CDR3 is TGCAGTGCTATAGGGACCCCAGCCTACGAGCAGTACTTC. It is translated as CSAIGTPAYEQYF.

CDR3 coding DNA: TGCAGTGCTAGAGGCCCGGGACAGGGGGCTTACGAGCAGTACTTC. Encoded protein: CSARGPGQGAYEQYF. This chain joins TRBV20-1 and TRBJ2-7, with 12 bases matching TRBD1. This CDR3 region has 15 residues. Germline CDR1 and CDR2: DFQATT and SNEGSKA (reference sequence). Trimming took 1 base from V and 4 from J; bases not matched to a gene: 5.